These T cell receptor beta chains were read from a single sample in a study of cytomegalovirus exposure and HLA in healthy donors. Some clones are missing from TCRdb's copy, which holds only in-frame ones; the method was immunoSEQ multiplex PCR. The sample carries 120,000 to 150,000 clones, approximately 84% recorded once. Sequencing input: PBMCs. These receptors originate from a woman in her thirties or forties in good health and CMV-seronegative. The CDR3 runs from the conserved cysteine through the conserved F or W.

cdr3_length v_call cdr3_aa
14 TRBV2 CASRETGVQETQYF
12 TRBV29-1 CSVGGPGPEQYF
13 TRBV7-3 CASSSGQDTAQYF
16 TRBV4-1 CASSQGLGRSKNIQYF
13 TRBV7-9 CASSLVGGREQFF
14 TRBV10-1 CASSVGGSTDTQYF
19 TRBV7-8 CASSLRGVSGRSTGETQYF
15 TRBV7-2 CASSRTGRTYYGYTF
15 TRBV2 CASSRQAPNTGELFF
12 TRBV6-6 CASSYANQPQHF
16 TRBV18 CASSPGLAGSYNEQFF
12 TRBV29-1 CSGREMDTEAFF
16 TRBV4-2 CASSQGTSGATGELFF
15 TRBV30 CAWTRAGGPIYEQYF
15 TRBV28 CASVQNVGSSQPRHF
14 TRBV15 CATSRDRQGDEQFF
14 TRBV7-2 CASSLVGAGGTQYF
16 TRBV14 CASSPINYRGFSEQYF
16 TRBV6-5 CASSSLGQGRTDTQYF
16 TRBV9 CASSVAWLAGDSEQFF
15 TRBV6-1 CASRYEAGLYNEQFF
15 TRBV7-2 CASSLSVGGTGELFF
15 TRBV10-1 CASSGRQGGSYEQYF
17 TRBV7-6 CASSSFFGGRGNYGYTF
15 TRBV18 CASSPGLAGDNEQFF
13 TRBV28 CASRTENSYEQYF
17 TRBV7-8 CASSLGPRQAANYGYTF
16 TRBV9 CASSVSDRATGNTIYF
13 TRBV9 CASSAQGSYGYTF
11 TRBV5-1 CASSSSYEQYF
14 TRBV28 CASSLARLVWEQYF